The next 30 T cell receptor beta chains were all read from a single sample in a study of siplizumab effects on memory and regulatory T cells. Using immunoSEQ multiplex PCR, the repertoire was profiled, and TCRdb retains in-frame clones only, with some absent. The sample includes 56,000 or so clones, about 98% seen only once; the top ten take around 0.99%. The specimen sequenced was naive CD8+ T cells sorted from blood. The receptors here all came from a human donor in good health.

The J gene is TRBJ2-2, the V gene TRBV6-5; D unclear. The V and J ends lost 6 bases and 2 bases respectively, with 7 bases between them. The CDR3 is 13 residues long. Germline CDR1 reads MNHEY; CDR2 reads SVGAGI. CDR3 nucleotide sequence: TGTGCCAGCAGCCAAATTAACACCGGGGAGCTGTTTTTT. Protein product: CASSQINTGELFF.

This chain uses TRBV5-4 with TRBJ2-7; TRBD2 agrees at 8 bases. Trimming removed 0 bases from V and 1 base from J; junction bases left unmatched: 3. This CDR3 has 15 amino acids. Germline V CDR1 and CDR2: SGHNT, YYREEE (reference sequence). The CDR3 DNA reads TGTGCCAGCAGCTTGGCTGGCGGGAGGTCCTACGAGCAGTACTTC. It codes for CASSLAGGRSYEQYF.

The rearrangement uses TRBV9 and TRBJ1-6, with TRBD1 matching over 8 bases. The J segment lost 1 base and the V segment lost 4 bases, leaving 4 bases of the junction unmatched. CDR3 length: 16 amino acids. From germline, CDR1 is SGDLS and CDR2 YYNGEE. CDR3: CASSRTGRSYNSPLHF. The CDR3 region has the DNA TGTGCCAGCAGCAGGACAGGGAGGTCCTATAATTCACCCCTCCACTTT.

The chain joins TRBV2 to TRBJ2-2; D is unclear. CDR3 size: 12 residues. The V gene's germline CDR1 is SNHLY and CDR2 FYNNEI. V was trimmed by 10 bases and J by 4 bases, leaving 10 bases between them. This chain's CDR3 is CATPDGTGELFF. CDR3 DNA: TGTGCCACCCCTGATGGCACCGGGGAGCTGTTTTTT.

The chain uses TRBV7-9 and TRBJ1-1, with 7 bases fitting TRBD1. The CDR3 extends over 12 amino acids. With 4 bases clipped from V and 6 bases from J, the junction kept 2 bases outside the gene matches. Germline loops: CDR1 SEHNR, CDR2 FQNEAQ (reference sequence). CDR3 nucleotides: TGTGCCAGCAGCTCGCAGGGGGCTGAAGCTTTCTTT. It codes for CASSSQGAEAFF.

The rearrangement joins TRBV4-3 to TRBJ2-5; D might be TRBD2 (6 bases). V was trimmed by 4 bases and J by 5 bases, leaving 17 bases between them. This CDR3 spans 15 amino acids. The germline CDR1 and CDR2 sequences are LGHNA and YSLEER. CDR3 bases: TGCGCCAGCAGCCCCGCGACGGCGGCGGGGGAGACCCAGTACTTC. It codes for CASSPATAAGETQYF.

The chain combines TRBV9 with TRBJ1-1; D perhaps matches TRBD1 (6 bases). Germline loops: CDR1 SGDLS, CDR2 YYNGEE. V lost 0 bases to trimming and J lost 4 bases, with 13 bases between them. This CDR3 contains 15 residues. The CDR3 DNA is TGTGCCAGCAGCGTAGATCACAGGGTAATCACTGAAGCTTTCTTT. It codes for CASSVDHRVITEAFF.

V gene TRBV6-5 combines with J gene TRBJ1-5; D call uncertain. Looked up from germline, CDR1 is MNHEY and CDR2 is SVGAGI. The CDR3 sequence is 13 residues long. Trimming pared 6 bases from V and 6 bases from J, leaving 12 bases between. The chain's CDR3 is CASSMQWGQPQHF. The CDR3 region has the DNA TGTGCCAGCAGCATGCAGTGGGGTCAGCCCCAGCATTTT.

V is TRBV4-1 and J is TRBJ2-1, with 7 bases aligning to TRBD2. Germline CDR1 MGHRA, CDR2 YSYEKL. Germline trimming cut 1 base from V and 5 bases from J; bases unmatched to any gene: 5. CDR3 length equals 15 residues. Written as DNA, the CDR3 is TGCGCCAGCAGCCAAGTTGCGGGAGAAGACAATGAGCAGTTCTTC. Its protein product is CASSQVAGEDNEQFF.

The CDR3 DNA sequence: TGTGCCAGCAGCCAAGATGGGGGGCTCATTCAGCCCCAGCATTTT. It yields the protein CASSQDGGLIQPQHF. The V call is TRBV4-2, the J call TRBJ1-5; TRBD1 might be the D (6 bases). V was pared by 0 bases and J by 6 bases, with 12 bases between. Germline V gene lookup returns CDR1 LGHNA and CDR2 YNFKEQ. The length of the CDR3 is 15 residues.

The rearrangement joins TRBV5-4 to TRBJ2-7; 7 bases align to TRBD1. V trimming: 4 bases; J trimming: 3 bases; junction bases outside the gene matches: 13. Germline V gene lookup returns CDR1 SGHNT and CDR2 YYREEE (reference sequence). The CDR3 runs to 16 residues. CDR3 bases: TGTGCCAGCAGCCCTATTCCGGCAGGGGGAAACTACGAGCAGTACTTC. Protein sequence: CASSPIPAGGNYEQYF.

This clone was counted only a few times. This sequence joins TRBV6-4 and TRBJ2-3; TRBD2 is a possible D gene (6 bases). Trimming cost V 5 bases and J 0 bases, with 6 bases left between them. Germline lookup yields CDR1 MRHNA and CDR2 SNTAGT. The CDR3 has 13 residues. CDR3 bases: TGTGCCAGCAGTAGCGGGAGCACAGATACGCAGTATTTT. Its protein is CASSSGSTDTQYF.

The chain links TRBV9 to TRBJ1-1; no definite D call. V lost 3 bases and J lost 0, with 12 bases in between. Germline loops: CDR1 SGDLS, CDR2 YYNGEE. The CDR3 contains 15 residues. CDR3 in amino acids: CASSAAGIMNTEAFF. DNA of the CDR3: TGTGCCAGCAGCGCCGCGGGGATAATGAACACTGAAGCTTTCTTT.

The rearrangement uses TRBV5-1 and TRBJ2-7; D gene uncertain. Germline lookup yields CDR1 SGHRS and CDR2 YFSETQ. This CDR3 has 14 amino acids. V lost 4 bases to trimming and J lost 0 bases, with 11 bases between them. CDR3 in DNA: TGCGCCAGCAGCGCAGGAGACTTCTCCTACGAGCAGTACTTC. Its translation is CASSAGDFSYEQYF.

The V gene is TRBV9, the J gene TRBJ2-1; TRBD2 aligns across 7 bases. CDR3 length: 18 residues. Germline V lookup: CDR1 SGDLS, CDR2 YYNGEE. V lost 3 bases and J lost 0; bases outside the gene matches: 12. The DNA for the CDR3 is TGTGCCAGCAGCGAGCCAACCGCTAGCGGAGACTCCTACAATGAGCAGTTCTTC. Encoded protein: CASSEPTASGDSYNEQFF.

This chain joins TRBV19 and TRBJ2-7; 8 nucleotides align to TRBD1. Germline CDR1 and CDR2: LNHDA and SQIVND (reference sequence). The CDR3 contains 14 residues. J gave up 5 bases and V 1 base, and 4 bases lay outside the gene matches. CDR3 coding DNA: TGTGCCAGTAGTATAGGACAGGGGAACCACGAGCAGTACTTC. Amino acid sequence: CASSIGQGNHEQYF.

The CDR3 here is CASSLDQGRNTEAFF. The DNA for the CDR3 is TGTGCCAGCAGCTTAGATCAGGGGCGGAACACTGAAGCTTTCTTT. The chain carries TRBV7-3 and TRBJ1-1; possible D gene TRBD1, 6 bases. Trimming removed 2 bases from V and 1 base from J, with 11 bases in between. CDR1 and CDR2 (germline): SGHTA, FQGTGA. The CDR3 extends over 15 amino acids.

The V and J genes are TRBV19 and TRBJ2-7; unclear D gene. CDR1 is LNHDA, CDR2 SQIVND, per germline (reference sequence). CDR3 length equals 13 residues. Trimming stripped 6 bases from V and 1 base from J, with 10 bases between. The CDR3: CASSLATSYEQYF. The CDR3 DNA reads TGTGCCAGTAGCCTGGCTACTTCCTACGAGCAGTACTTC.

The genes are TRBV27 and TRBJ2-3; D gene unclear. The ends were cut back, 5 bases at V and 0 bases at J, with 9 bases in the middle. The CDR3 has 14 amino acids. The germline gives CDR1 MNHEY, CDR2 SMNVEV (reference sequence). CDR3 amino acids: CASSTMTSTDTQYF. The CDR3 nucleotides are TGTGCCAGCAGTACGATGACCAGCACAGATACGCAGTATTTT.

The chain joins TRBV13 to TRBJ1-2; 7 positions agree with TRBD1. The CDR3 contains 14 residues. With 5 bases clipped from V and 7 bases from J, the junction kept 10 bases outside the gene matches. Germline V gives CDR1 PRHDT, CDR2 FYEKMQ (reference sequence). CDR3 region: CASSTRQGGGGYTF. CDR3 nucleotide sequence: TGTGCCAGCAGCACCAGACAGGGAGGGGGTGGCTACACCTTC.

This chain uses TRBV27 with TRBJ2-1; D not resolved. Germline CDR1 MNHEY, CDR2 SMNVEV (reference sequence). Trimming removed 6 bases from V and 7 bases from J, with 10 bases in between. The CDR3 length is 12 residues. DNA of the CDR3: TGTGCCAGCAGCTCGACTGGAAATGAGCAGTTCTTC. Amino acid sequence: CASSSTGNEQFF.

The chain employs TRBV6-6 and TRBJ2-3, with D possibly being TRBD2 (6 bases). The germline CDR1 and CDR2 sequences are MNHNY and SVGAGI (reference sequence). The CDR3 loop spans 14 amino acids. The ends were cut back, 7 bases at V and 4 bases at J, with 15 bases in the middle. This CDR3 is CASISRDFPDTQYF. The CDR3 DNA follows: TGTGCCAGCATATCCCGGGACTTCCCAGATACGCAGTATTTT.

The chain employs TRBV6-5 and TRBJ1-1; the D gene is possibly TRBD1 (5 bases). V was trimmed by 1 base and J by 0 bases, leaving 9 bases between them. CDR3 size: 15 residues. Germline V gene data show CDR1 as MNHEY and CDR2 as SVGAGI. CDR3 region: CASSYLGVMNTEAFF. The CDR3 nucleotides read TGTGCCAGCAGTTACTTGGGGGTCATGAACACTGAAGCTTTCTTT.

The chain couples TRBV9 to TRBJ2-1; D tentatively reads TRBD1 or TRBD2 (5 bases each). From germline, CDR1 is SGDLS and CDR2 YYNGEE. Trimming shortened V by 0 bases and J by 7 bases, and 29 bases separated the two germline ends. This CDR3 has 20 amino acids. CDR3 sequence (DNA): TGTGCCAGCAGCGTAGCTTCCGGCTGGGGACGAAGACCCGGAAGTAATGAGCAGTTCTTC. Its translation: CASSVASGWGRRPGSNEQFF.

The chain couples TRBV7-6 to TRBJ2-7; 12 bases agree with TRBD1. Looked up from germline, CDR1 is SGHVS and CDR2 is FNYEAQ. The CDR3 is 14 amino acids. The V and J ends lost 4 bases and 7 bases, in that order; junction bases with no gene match: 5. DNA of the CDR3: TGTGCCAGCAGCTCGGGACAGGGGGCTTGGGAGCAGTACTTC. It yields the protein CASSSGQGAWEQYF.

This clone was counted once. The chain has TRBV18 and TRBJ2-7; weak D call: TRBD1 (6 bases). Trimming took 1 base from V and 3 from J, leaving 7 bases between them. The CDR3 loop spans 13 amino acids. Germline CDR1 is KGHSH and CDR2 is LQKENI. CDR3 sequence: CASSPQDSYEQYF. The CDR3 nucleotides are TGTGCCAGCTCACCACAGGACAGCTACGAGCAGTACTTC.

The CDR3 loop reads CASSVGPDTQYF. The CDR3 DNA sequence: TGTGCCAGCAGCGTGGGGCCAGATACGCAGTATTTT. The chain employs TRBV7-9 and TRBJ2-3; possible D gene TRBD1, 5 bases. V was pared by 5 bases and J by 4 bases, with 7 bases between. The CDR3 extends over 12 amino acids. Germline V gene data show CDR1 as SEHNR and CDR2 as FQNEAQ (reference sequence).

The genes are TRBV13 and TRBJ2-7; D is possibly TRBD2 (6 bases). The germline V and J ends were trimmed by 2 bases and 3 bases, with 14 bases remaining between them. Germline V gene lookup returns CDR1 PRHDT and CDR2 FYEKMQ (reference sequence). The CDR3 totals 15 residues. CDR3 sequence: CASSLWGESLYEQYF. CDR3 nucleotide sequence: TGTGCCAGCAGCTTATGGGGGGAGAGCCTCTACGAGCAGTACTTC.

The gene calls are TRBV4-1 and TRBJ2-1; maybe TRBD1 (5 bases). The CDR3 sequence is 13 residues long. The ends were cut back, 0 bases at V and 8 bases at J, with 8 bases in the middle. Per germline, CDR1 MGHRA and CDR2 YSYEKL. CDR3 protein: CASSQEGRDEQFF. The CDR3 nucleotides read TGCGCCAGCAGCCAAGAGGGCAGGGATGAGCAGTTCTTC.

CDR3 nucleotides: TGCGCCAGCAGCCAAGTTACAGGTAATAGGAATGAGCAGTTCTTC. Amino acid sequence: CASSQVTGNRNEQFF. The V gene is TRBV4-1, the J gene TRBJ2-1, with D tentatively TRBD1 (5 bases). V lost 1 base, J lost 7 bases, and 14 bases lay in between. Per the germline V gene, CDR1 is MGHRA and CDR2 is YSYEKL. The CDR3 contains 15 residues.